Described below is a single T cell receptor (beta chain) sequence and its context. Its matching antigen is unknown. This record belongs to a study of response to subunit inactivated influenza vaccine. Findings and caveats of the study: That few new T cells are recruited by each seasonal influenza vaccination was the authors' suggestion.

One entry per CDR3 protein, called by TCRdb with MiXCR from the RT-PCR reads. The sample records roughly 700,000 distinct CDR3 sequences, approximately 14% being singletons. The source is a man in his fifties or sixties who received an inactivated influenza vaccine. This specimen was PBMCs from blood, taken about 14 days before vaccination.

The CDR3 DNA reads TGCGCCAGCAGCCTACCCGAGCCGATCCAAGAGACCCAGTACTTC. Translated: CASSLPEPIQETQYF. The V call is TRBV5-1, the J call TRBJ2-5; D is unclear. CDR3 length: 15 amino acids. Trimming shortened V by 4 bases and J by 1 base, and 14 bases separated the two germline ends. Germline lookup yields CDR1 SGHRS and CDR2 YFSETQ.